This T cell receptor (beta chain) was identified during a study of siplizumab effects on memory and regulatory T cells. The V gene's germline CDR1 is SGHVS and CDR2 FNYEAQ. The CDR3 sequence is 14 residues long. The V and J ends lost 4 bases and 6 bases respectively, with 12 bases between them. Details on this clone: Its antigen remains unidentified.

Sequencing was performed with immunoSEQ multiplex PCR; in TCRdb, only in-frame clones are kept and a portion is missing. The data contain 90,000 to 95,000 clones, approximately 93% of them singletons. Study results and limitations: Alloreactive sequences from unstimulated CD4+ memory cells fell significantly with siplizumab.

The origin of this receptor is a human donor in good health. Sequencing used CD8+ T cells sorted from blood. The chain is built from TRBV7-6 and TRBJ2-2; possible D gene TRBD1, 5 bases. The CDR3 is CASSYRPGSGELFF. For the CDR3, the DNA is TGTGCCAGCAGCTACCGACCAGGGTCCGGGGAGCTGTTTTTT.